This TCR beta chain stems from a study of human T cells and chemical hapten exposure. TCRdb redid the calling of the RACE reads with MiXCR, one entry per CDR3 protein. Of some 79,000 distinct CDR3 sequences listed, 10% to 12% are singletons. This clonotype has at least ten counts. Its specificity is not known. General study points: Expanded TCRs produced significantly more large CDR3 similarity clusters than controls did.

As to time point: patch test 3, about 24 weeks after DPC sensitization. Stated treatment: therapeutic diphenylcyclopropenone sensitization with weekly scalp DPC. In every case, blood was obtained before the patch test was applied. Germline assignment: CDR1 MNHEY and CDR2 SVGEGT. The CDR3 length is 16 residues. V was pared by 4 bases and J by 2 bases, with 17 bases between. This clonotype originated in a woman aged 45-60 years with alopecia areata. Some clones in this sample may be carry-over from other donors' samples. The chain recombines TRBV6-2 or TRBV6-3 with TRBJ1-1, with D tentatively TRBD1 (5 bases). The input for sequencing was whole blood, taken in connection with sensitization to the hapten diphenylcyclopropenone (DPC). In DNA, the CDR3 is TGTGCCAGCAGTTTATTAGTGGGGCCGATCAACACTGAAGCTTTCTTT. Its protein product is CASSLLVGPINTEAFF.